Presented here are 22 T cell receptor beta chains from one specimen sequenced in a study of T-cell memory formation after mild COVID-19. TCRdb re-analysed the 5' RACE reads in MiXCR, keeping a single row per CDR3 protein. Of about 340,000 distinct CDR3 sequences listed, 13% to 15% are singletons. The sequenced sample was PBMCs or a T cell subset sorted from them (not recorded which). The receptor set was obtained from a man between 18 and 29 years old who had mild COVID-19 (a few samples of this study predate the infection). Cell type and time point are not known.

This chain joins TRBV25-1 and TRBJ1-2, with D unresolved. Germline loops: CDR1 MGHDK, CDR2 SYGVNS. V lost 10 bases and J 4 bases, leaving 13 bases between the germline ends. The CDR3 totals 12 residues. The CDR3 DNA sequence: TGTGCCACCAAAAGAAGGTTCTATGGCTACACCTTC. The encoded protein is CATKRRFYGYTF.

This clonotype was picked up a small number of times. This sequence joins TRBV10-3 and TRBJ1-6; D perhaps matches TRBD1 (6 bases). CDR3 size: 16 residues. Per the germline V gene, CDR1 is ENHRY and CDR2 is SYGVKD. The V end lost 3 bases, the J end lost 0 bases, and 9 bases lay between the germline ends. The CDR3 nucleotides read TGTGCCATCAGTGAAACAGGGAGCTCCTATAATTCACCCCTCCACTTT. Protein: CAISETGSSYNSPLHF.

This clonotype was detected ten times or more. The chain's CDR3 is CASTMTSGGDANTGELFF. The DNA of the CDR3 is TGTGCCAGCACTATGACTAGCGGGGGGGACGCGAACACCGGGGAGCTGTTTTTT. The chain uses TRBV6-4 and TRBJ2-2; TRBD2 matches at 14 bases. Per the germline V gene, CDR1 is MRHNA and CDR2 is SNTAGT. Unmatched junction bases numbered 7, after V lost 7 bases and J lost 0 bases. The CDR3 has 18 residues.

The genes are TRBV7-9 and TRBJ1-1, with D hard to call. This CDR3 region has 16 residues. With 4 bases removed from V and 0 bases from J, the gap between germline ends came to 15 bases. Germline lookup yields CDR1 SEHNR and CDR2 FQNEAQ (reference sequence). CDR3 sequence reads: CASSSPLRGLNTEAFF. For the CDR3, the DNA is TGTGCCAGCAGCTCCCCCTTGAGAGGGCTGAACACTGAAGCTTTCTTT.

This clonotype appeared many times. The rearrangement joins TRBV7-2 to TRBJ2-7, with D hard to call. The length of the CDR3 is 17 residues. Germline assignment: CDR1 SGHTA and CDR2 FQGNSA. V was cut by 0 bases and J by 0 bases, with 15 bases left in between. The CDR3 DNA reads as TGTGCCAGCAGCTTAGCGCTTAGCTTAGCTATCTCCTACGAGCAGTACTTC. It translates to CASSLALSLAISYEQYF.

This clonotype occurred a few times. V and J are TRBV20-1 and TRBJ2-5, with D possibly being TRBD1 or TRBD2 (5 bases each). The CDR3 is made up of 12 amino acids. The V gene lost 6 bases and the J gene lost 5 bases, with 13 bases spanning the gap. The germline V gene encodes CDR1 DFQATT and CDR2 SNEGSKA (reference sequence). CDR3 nucleotides: TGCAGTGCGGCGAGGGGTCCGGAGACCCAGTACTTC. This encodes CSAARGPETQYF.

The chain combines TRBV7-9 with TRBJ1-2, with no clear D. This CDR3 comprises 12 residues. The germline CDR1 and CDR2 sequences are SEHNR and FQNEAQ (reference sequence). V was trimmed by 5 bases and J by 4 bases, leaving 8 bases between them. In DNA form, the CDR3 reads TGTGCCAGCAGCGCGTACAGCTATGGCTACACCTTC. This sequence encodes CASSAYSYGYTF.

This clonotype was detected once. The CDR3 nucleotides read TGTGCCAGCAGTAGAGGAGGAGGAGTCCGCCTATCACTCCACGAGCAGTACTTC. This encodes CASSRGGGVRLSLHEQYF. The V call is TRBV6-2 or TRBV6-3, the J call TRBJ2-7, with TRBD2 as a possible D gene (5 bases). The germline V gene encodes CDR1 MNHEY and CDR2 SVGEGT. The ends were cut back, 5 bases at V and 5 bases at J, with 28 bases in the middle. The CDR3 contains 18 residues.

V is TRBV4-1 and J is TRBJ2-7; D is undetermined. V was trimmed by 3 bases and J by 0 bases, leaving 6 bases between them. CDR1 is MGHRA and CDR2 is YSYEKL in the germline V gene. The CDR3 consists of 13 residues. Here the CDR3 DNA reads TGCGCCAGCAGCCACCACATCTCCTACGAGCAGTACTTC. Encoded protein: CASSHHISYEQYF.

This clonotype was picked up a small number of times. The chain combines TRBV12-3 or TRBV12-4 with TRBJ2-3; the match to TRBD1 covers 7 bases. The trim removed 8 bases at V and 5 bases at J, leaving 10 bases unmatched. This CDR3 has 14 residues. Here the CDR3 reads CASGVTGSGDTQYF. The CDR3 nucleotides read TGTGCCAGCGGAGTGACAGGGTCGGGAGATACGCAGTATTTT.

This clonotype was seen many times. This chain links TRBV5-1 with TRBJ2-5; a possible D gene is TRBD2 (5 bases). This CDR3 is 12 amino acids long. Between the trimmed V and J ends, which lost 5 bases and 0 bases, there was a span of 5 bases. Germline V gene data show CDR1 as SGHRS and CDR2 as YFSETQ. CDR3 loop: CASRRDQETQYF. DNA for the CDR3: TGCGCCAGCAGGAGGGACCAAGAGACCCAGTACTTC.

The table lists this clonotype with a few counts. The genes are TRBV12-3 or TRBV12-4 and TRBJ1-3; maybe TRBD1 (5 bases). The CDR3 is 14 residues long. The V gene lost 7 bases and the J gene lost 0 bases, with 10 bases spanning the gap. The chain's CDR3 is CASTWGSSGNTIYF. In nucleotides, the CDR3 is TGTGCCAGCACCTGGGGCAGCTCTGGAAACACCATATATTTT.

This clonotype turned up a few times. The chain couples TRBV3-1 to TRBJ1-6, with D possibly matching TRBD1 (5 bases). Germline V gives CDR1 LGHDT, CDR2 YNNKEL (reference sequence). CDR3 length: 20 amino acids. The germline V and J ends were trimmed by 4 bases and 8 bases, with 30 bases remaining between them. The CDR3 is CASSPPGHRGTTIWDSPLHF. CDR3 nucleotide sequence: TGTGCCAGCAGCCCCCCCGGGCACCGTGGGACGACCATATGGGATTCACCCCTCCACTTT.

The J gene is TRBJ2-3, the V gene TRBV11-3, with D possibly matching TRBD2 (7 bases). V was cut by 0 bases and J by 4 bases, with 11 bases left in between. The germline gives CDR1 SGHNT, CDR2 YENEEA. The CDR3 is made up of 15 amino acids. The CDR3 DNA follows: TGTGCCAGCAGCTTAGATGGGGGGGCCGCAGATACGCAGTATTTT. Amino acid sequence: CASSLDGGAADTQYF. The whole variable domain, remainder taken from reference TRBV11-3 and TRBJ2-3, is EAGVVQSPRYKIIEKKQPVAFWCNPISGHNTLYWYLQNLGQGPELLIRYENEEAVDDSQLPKDRFSAERLKGVDSTLKIQPAELGDSAVYLCASSLDGGAADTQYFGPGTRLTVL.

This clonotype has more than one count but fewer than ten. The chain joins TRBV10-2 to TRBJ2-1; TRBD2 agrees at 7 bases. There are 14 residues in the CDR3. Per the germline V gene, CDR1 is WSHSY and CDR2 is SAAADI. Trimming cost V 5 bases and J 7 bases; bases outside gene matches: 8. The CDR3 DNA follows: TGCGCCAGCAGTCCTGGACTAGTCTGGAATGAGCAGTTCTTC. Translation gives CASSPGLVWNEQFF.

A few counts support this clonotype. A read error may produce the germline difference seen at one junction end. The genes are TRBV7-7 and TRBJ2-3, with TRBD2 as a possible D gene (6 bases). Germline V gene data show CDR1 as SSHAT and CDR2 as FNYEAQ (reference sequence). The CDR3 sequence is 12 residues long. CDR3 region: CASSSGGDTQYF. DNA for the CDR3: TGTGCTAGCAGCTCTGGGGGGGATACGCAGTATTTT. Looking up the rest from reference TRBV7-7 and TRBJ2-3 gives the full variable domain: GAGVSQSPRYKVTKRGQDVTLRCDPISSHATLYWYQQALGQGPEFLTYFNYEAQPDKSGLPSDRFSAERPEGSISTLTIQRTEQRDSAMYRCASSSGGDTQYFGPGTRLTVL.

This clonotype was counted many times. The CDR3 nucleotides are TGTGCCAGCAGCCCAGGAGGGCCACGACCCAATGAGCAGTTCTTC. This codes for CASSPGGPRPNEQFF. V and J are TRBV9 and TRBJ2-1; weak D call: TRBD2 (6 bases). The germline CDR1 and CDR2 sequences are SGDLS and YYNGEE. Trimming left V 4 bases short and J 6 bases short, with 17 bases between. This CDR3 has 15 residues.

The chain carries TRBV18 and TRBJ1-1; no reliable D call. V was trimmed by 3 bases and J by 4 bases, leaving 15 bases between them. This CDR3 region has 15 residues. The germline gives CDR1 KGHSH, CDR2 LQKENI. This CDR3 reads CASSPPWPGGTEAFF. For the CDR3, the DNA is TGTGCCAGCTCACCCCCCTGGCCGGGTGGCACTGAAGCTTTCTTT.

The sample holds many counts of this clonotype. The chain recombines TRBV3-1 with TRBJ2-5, with unresolved D. V gave up 0 bases and J gave up 4 bases, with 12 bases separating them. Germline V gene sequence: CDR1 LGHDT, CDR2 YNNKEL (reference sequence). CDR3 size: 15 residues. The CDR3 here is CASSQDLGLRETQYF. The CDR3 DNA reads as TGTGCCAGCAGCCAAGATCTTGGCCTGCGAGAGACCCAGTACTTC.

The V and J genes are TRBV5-5 and TRBJ1-4; the D is unclear. The length of the CDR3 is 14 residues. Between the trimmed V and J ends, which lost 2 bases and 5 bases, there was a span of 10 bases. CDR1 and CDR2 (germline): SGHKS, YYEKEE (reference sequence). The CDR3 loop reads CASSFWPENEKLFF. CDR3 nucleotide sequence: TGTGCCAGCAGCTTTTGGCCGGAAAATGAAAAACTGTTTTTT.

This clonotype was seen repeatedly, ten times or more. The V and J genes are TRBV12-3 or TRBV12-4 and TRBJ1-4; D ambiguous. The ends were cut back, 6 bases at V and 5 bases at J, with 22 bases in the middle. The CDR3 covers 17 residues. CDR3 in DNA: TGTGCCAGCAGCCCATCCCGCGATGAGGGAGGGAATGAAAAACTGTTTTTT. This codes for CASSPSRDEGGNEKLFF.

This clonotype was found a few times. The chain has TRBV4-1 and TRBJ1-4; 7 positions agree with TRBD1. Germline V gene sequence: CDR1 MGHRA, CDR2 YSYEKL. There are 18 residues in the CDR3. V lost 0 bases to trimming and J lost 5 bases; unmatched junction nucleotides: 12. CDR3 nucleotide sequence: TGCGCCAGCAGCCAAGACCCTGTTAGGGCAGGGGGAAATGAAAAACTGTTTTTT. It translates to CASSQDPVRAGGNEKLFF.